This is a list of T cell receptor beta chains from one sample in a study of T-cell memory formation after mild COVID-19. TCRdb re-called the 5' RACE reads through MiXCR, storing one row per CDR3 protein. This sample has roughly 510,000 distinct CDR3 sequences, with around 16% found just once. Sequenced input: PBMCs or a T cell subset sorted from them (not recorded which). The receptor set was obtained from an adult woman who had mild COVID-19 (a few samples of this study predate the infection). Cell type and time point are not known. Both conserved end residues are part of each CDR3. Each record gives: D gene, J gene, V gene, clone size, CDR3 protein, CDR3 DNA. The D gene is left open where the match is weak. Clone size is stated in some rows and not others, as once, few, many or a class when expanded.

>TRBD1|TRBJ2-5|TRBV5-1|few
CASSGRDRTQETQYF
TGCGCCAGCAGCGGCCGGGACAGGACCCAAGAGACCCAGTACTTC
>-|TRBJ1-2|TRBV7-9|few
CASSQGLEGYGYTF
TGTGCCAGCAGCCAGGGGCTGGAGGGTTATGGCTACACCTTC
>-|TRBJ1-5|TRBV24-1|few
CATSEGPGPQHF
TGTGCCACCAGTGAAGGGCCGGGGCCCCAGCATTTT
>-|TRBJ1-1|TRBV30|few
CAWSVPLNTEAFF
TGTGCCTGGAGTGTACCCCTGAACACTGAAGCTTTCTTT
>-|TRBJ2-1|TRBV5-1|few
CATAQGWGQSSWAEQFF
TGCGCCACCGCACAGGGTTGGGGACAATCATCCTGGGCTGAGCAGTTCTTC
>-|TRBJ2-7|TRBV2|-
CASFVGGTFYEQYF
TGTGCCAGCTTTGTAGGAGGCACATTCTACGAGCAGTACTTC
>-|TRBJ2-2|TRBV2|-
CASSEGAAGELFF
TGTGCCAGCAGTGAGGGGGCTGCCGGGGAGCTGTTTTTT
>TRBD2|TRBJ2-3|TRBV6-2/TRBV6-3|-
CASSYGGAGGTDTQYF
TGTGCCAGCAGTTACGGCGGAGCGGGAGGGACAGATACGCAGTATTTT
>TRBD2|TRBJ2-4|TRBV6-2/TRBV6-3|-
CASSRSGSIIQYF
TGTGCCAGCAGCAGGAGCGGGAGCATCATTCAGTACTTC
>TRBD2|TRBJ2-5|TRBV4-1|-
CASSQDREASGHQETQYF
TGCGCCAGCAGCCAAGATCGAGAGGCTAGCGGTCACCAAGAGACCCAGTACTTC
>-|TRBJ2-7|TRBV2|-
CASSAESEQYF
TGTGCCAGCAGTGCAGAGAGCGAGCAGTACTTC
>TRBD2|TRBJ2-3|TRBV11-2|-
CASSLLTSGSSGYF
TGTGCCAGCAGCTTGCTGACTAGCGGGAGTAGTGGGTATTTT